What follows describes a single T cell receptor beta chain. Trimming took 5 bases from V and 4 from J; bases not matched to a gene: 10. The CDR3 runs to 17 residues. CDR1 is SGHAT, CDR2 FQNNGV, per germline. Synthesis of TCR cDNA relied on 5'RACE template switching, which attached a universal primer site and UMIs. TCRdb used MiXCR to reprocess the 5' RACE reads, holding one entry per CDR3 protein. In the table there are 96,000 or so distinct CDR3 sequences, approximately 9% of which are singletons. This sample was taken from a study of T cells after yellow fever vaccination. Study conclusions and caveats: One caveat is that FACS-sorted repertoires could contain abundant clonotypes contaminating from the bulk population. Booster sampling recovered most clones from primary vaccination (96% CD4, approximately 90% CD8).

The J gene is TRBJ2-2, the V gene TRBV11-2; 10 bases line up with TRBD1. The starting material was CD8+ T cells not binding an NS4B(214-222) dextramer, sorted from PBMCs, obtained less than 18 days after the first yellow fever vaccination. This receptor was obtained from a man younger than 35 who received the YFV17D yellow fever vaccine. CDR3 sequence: CASSVRRGQGGTGELFF. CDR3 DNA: TGTGCCAGCAGCGTAAGGCGCGGACAGGGGGGCACCGGGGAGCTGTTTTTT.